The clone carrying this TCR beta chain showed up just a few times. Antigen: not known. V was shortened by 5 bases and J by 10 bases, with 20 bases between the two germline ends. The CDR3 is made up of 14 amino acids. Germline loops: CDR1 MNHEY, CDR2 SMNVEV (reference sequence). Repertoires were generated with immunoSEQ multiplex PCR, while TCRdb's copy carries only in-frame clones and drops some. Of about 80,000 clones detected, under 90% appear once; the ten largest clones hold 0.65% to 0.85%. The data originate from a study of radiotherapy plus CTLA-4 blockade in lung cancer. Overall study: 18% of patients responded objectively, and about 30% achieved disease control.

Findings and caveats of the study: Expansion in blood of tumor-derived TCR clones was seen after radiotherapy plus ipilimumab. The authors reported that early blood T cell clone dynamics, with interferon-beta, best predicted response.

Those with chemo-refractory metastatic non-small-cell lung cancer were treated with focal radiation combined with CTLA-4 blockade using ipilimumab. This clonotype was obtained from a human donor with non-small cell lung cancer who had stable disease on radiotherapy plus ipilimumab. The chain links TRBV27 to TRBJ1-1, with D unclear. The sample was peripheral blood, taken from a patient treated with radiotherapy plus ipilimumab. The CDR3 reads CASSTRGSGEVAFF. As DNA, the CDR3 is TGTGCCAGCAGTACAAGAGGGTCGGGCGAAGTAGCTTTCTTT.